These 11 T cell receptor beta chains share one sample of origin, sequenced in a study of blood T cell repertoires in COVID-19. The table came from immunoSEQ multiplex PCR; TCRdb's copy has only in-frame clones and leaves some out. The sample lists around 64,000 clones; around 90% were seen once. The specimen was peripheral blood. These receptors originate from a human donor in a cohort sampled during active COVID-19.

The CDR3, as DNA: TGTGCCAGCAGCGTAGTCCGAGAAGGGGTCACTGAAGCTTTCTTT. Its translation is CASSVVREGVTEAFF. The rearrangement joins TRBV9 to TRBJ1-1; perhaps TRBD1 as D (5 bases). The CDR3 extends over 15 amino acids. Trimming shortened V by 0 bases and J by 4 bases, and 13 bases separated the two germline ends. CDR1 and CDR2 (germline): SGDLS, YYNGEE.

The chain recombines TRBV2 with TRBJ1-1; D not certain. CDR3 length equals 11 residues. Trimming left V 6 bases short and J 8 bases short, with 10 bases between. CDR1 and CDR2 from the germline V gene are SNHLY and FYNNEI. The DNA for the CDR3 is TGTGCCAGCAGATACGGAGGGGAAGCTTTCTTT. As protein: CASRYGGEAFF. Full variable domain (remainder filled in from reference TRBV2 and TRBJ1-1): EPEVTQTPSHQVTQMGQEVILRCVPISNHLYFYWYRQILGQKVEFLVSFYNNEISEKSEIFDDQFSVERPDGSNFTLKIRSTKLEDSAMYFCASRYGGEAFFGQGTRLTVV.

V usage is TRBV15 and J usage is TRBJ1-1; 9 nucleotides line up with TRBD1. Trimming at V came to 0 bases and at J to 4 bases, leaving 6 bases not matched to a gene. CDR1 LNHNV and CDR2 YYDKDF come from the germline V gene (reference sequence). The CDR3 consists of 16 residues. For the CDR3, the DNA is TGTGCCACCAGCAGAGATTGGACAGGGGCGGGCACTGAAGCTTTCTTT. It yields the protein CATSRDWTGAGTEAFF.

The chain joins TRBV6-6 to TRBJ1-1; 7 bases agree with TRBD1. Unmatched junction bases numbered 8, after V lost 4 bases and J lost 3 bases. The CDR3 extends over 15 amino acids. From germline, CDR1 is MNHNY and CDR2 SVGAGI (reference sequence). Written as DNA, the CDR3 is TGTGCCAGCAGTTCCAGGACAGGTCGGGACACTGAAGCTTTCTTT. It yields the protein CASSSRTGRDTEAFF.

The chain couples TRBV7-9 to TRBJ2-7; TRBD2 aligns across 9 bases. V gave up 7 bases and J gave up 2 bases; unmatched junction bases: 6. This CDR3 contains 14 residues. Germline V gene lookup returns CDR1 SEHNR and CDR2 FQNEAQ (reference sequence). CDR3 sequence (DNA): TGTGCCAGCACCCCGCGGGGGGGAACCTACGAGCAGTACTTC. Encoded protein: CASTPRGGTYEQYF.

This chain joins TRBV7-3 and TRBJ2-5; 9 bases fit TRBD2. After removal of 0 bases from V and 5 bases from J, the junction contained 7 bases not matched to a gene. CDR1 is SGHTA and CDR2 is FQGTGA in the germline V gene. The CDR3 is 16 amino acids. CDR3 in DNA: TGTGCCAGCAGCTTAACTCCTCGTAGCGGGAGTGAGACCCAGTACTTC. This sequence encodes CASSLTPRSGSETQYF.

V is TRBV6-5 and J is TRBJ2-1; no clear D gene. V lost 0 bases to trimming and J lost 4 bases, with 7 bases between them. Germline CDR1 MNHEY, CDR2 SVGAGI. The CDR3 totals 14 residues. The CDR3 nucleotides are TGTGCCAGCAGTTACTCTACAGATTACAATGAGCAGTTCTTC. It translates to CASSYSTDYNEQFF.

The chain carries TRBV18 and TRBJ2-5; 7 bases map to TRBD1. Trimming removed 4 bases from V and 3 bases from J; junction bases left unmatched: 2. The CDR3 contains 13 residues. Germline V gives CDR1 KGHSH, CDR2 LQKENI. The CDR3 DNA sequence: TGTGCCAGCTCACGGGGGACAGAAGAGACCCAGTACTTC. Amino acid sequence: CASSRGTEETQYF.

The rearrangement links TRBV7-9 to TRBJ1-2; D uncertain. Germline V lookup: CDR1 SEHNR, CDR2 FQNEAQ (reference sequence). Trimming stripped 0 bases from V and 6 bases from J, with 8 bases between. The CDR3 runs 13 residues. The CDR3 DNA is TGTGCCAGCAGCTTAGCTTACAGTAATGGCTACACCTTC. Protein product: CASSLAYSNGYTF.

The V call is TRBV12-3 or TRBV12-4, the J call TRBJ2-7; D not certain. V was shortened by 2 bases and J by 3 bases, with 8 bases between the two germline ends. The CDR3 contains 13 residues. The CDR3: CASSLIGGYEQYF. CDR3 DNA sequence: TGTGCCAGCAGTTTAATCGGCGGCTACGAGCAGTACTTC.

In nucleotides, the CDR3 is TGTGCCAGCAGCCAAGATCATGTGCCCGCGCAATGCGACGAGCAGTACTTC. This codes for CASSQDHVPAQCDEQYF. This chain uses TRBV3-1 (or the pseudogene TRBV3-2) with TRBJ2-7; D is uncertain. The CDR3 has 17 amino acids. The germline gives CDR1 LGHDT, CDR2 YNNKEL (reference sequence). V dropped 0 bases and J dropped 5 bases, with 20 bases sitting between them.